This T cell receptor beta chain was recovered during a study of shared clonotypes between healthy human individuals. The naive CD8 population came from CD45RO-negative cells selected for CCR7, without terminally differentiated effector memory CD45RA+ cells. Germline V lookup: CDR1 LNHDA, CDR2 SQIVND (reference sequence). The CDR3 contains 13 residues. The V end lost 5 bases, the J end lost 3 bases, and 11 bases lay between the germline ends. Measured with immunoSEQ multiplex PCR; TCRdb has only the in-frame clones, and not every one. The sample carries about 1,900,000 clones, about 95% recorded once.

The sequenced material came from naive CD8+ T cells sorted from blood. The chain employs TRBV19 and TRBJ2-7; D possibly corresponds to TRBD2 (5 bases). This sequence was found in a man between 18 and 29 years old in good health. The CDR3, as DNA: TGTGCCAGTAGTTCCTCCAGCGGCTACGAGCAGTACTTC. It translates to CASSSSSGYEQYF. Drawing the rest from reference TRBV19 and TRBJ2-7, the complete variable domain is DGGITQSPKYLFRKEGQNVTLSCEQNLNHDAMYWYRQDPGQGLRLIYYSQIVNDFQKGDIAEGYSVSREKKESFPLTVTSAQKNPTAFYLCASSSSSGYEQYFGPGTRLTVT.